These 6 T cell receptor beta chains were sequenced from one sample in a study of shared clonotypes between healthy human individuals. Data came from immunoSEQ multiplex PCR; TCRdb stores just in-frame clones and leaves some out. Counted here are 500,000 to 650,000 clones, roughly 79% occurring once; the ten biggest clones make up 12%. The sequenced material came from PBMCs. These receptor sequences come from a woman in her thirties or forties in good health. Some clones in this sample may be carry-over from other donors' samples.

The CDR3 here is CASSPRLAAHNEQFF. The CDR3 DNA reads as TGCGCCAGCAGCCCCCGACTAGCGGCCCACAATGAGCAGTTCTTC. The V and J genes are TRBV5-1 and TRBJ2-1; TRBD2 matches 9 bases. CDR3 length: 15 residues. The germline V gene has CDR1 SGHRS and CDR2 YFSETQ. V dropped 4 bases and J dropped 5; count of bases not matched to a gene: 7.

The CDR3 region is CAWTTGFRFGYTF. Here the CDR3 DNA reads TGTGCCTGGACAACAGGGTTCCGCTTCGGCTACACCTTC. The chain uses TRBV30 and TRBJ1-2; tentative D call: TRBD1 (6 bases). The V gene's germline CDR1 is GTSNPN and CDR2 SVGIG (reference sequence). Between the trimmed V and J ends, which lost 4 bases and 8 bases, there was a span of 17 bases. CDR3 length equals 13 residues.

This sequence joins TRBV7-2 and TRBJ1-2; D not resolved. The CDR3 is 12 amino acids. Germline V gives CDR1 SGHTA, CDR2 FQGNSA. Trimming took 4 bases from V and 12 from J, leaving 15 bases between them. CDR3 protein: CASSSSDISNTF. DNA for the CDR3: TGTGCCAGCAGCTCCTCCGATATCAGTAACACCTTC. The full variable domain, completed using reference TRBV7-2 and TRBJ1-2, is GAGVSQSPSNKVTEKGKDVELRCDPISGHTALYWYRQSLGQGLEFLIYFQGNSAPDKSGLPSDRFSAERTGGSVSTLTIQRTQQEDSAVYLCASSSSDISNTFGSGTRLTVV.

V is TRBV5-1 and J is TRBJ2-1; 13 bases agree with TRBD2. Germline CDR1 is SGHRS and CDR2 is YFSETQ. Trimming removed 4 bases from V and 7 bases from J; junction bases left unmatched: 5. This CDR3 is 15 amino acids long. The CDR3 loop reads CASSPRLAGGNEQFF. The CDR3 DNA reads TGCGCCAGCAGCCCCCGACTAGCGGGAGGTAATGAGCAGTTCTTC.

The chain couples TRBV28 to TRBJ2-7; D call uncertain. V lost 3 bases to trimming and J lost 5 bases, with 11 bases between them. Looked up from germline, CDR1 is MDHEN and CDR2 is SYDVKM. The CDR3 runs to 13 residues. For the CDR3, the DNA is TGTGCCAGCAGTTTCACGGGCTCTGACGAGCAGTACTTC. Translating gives CASSFTGSDEQYF.

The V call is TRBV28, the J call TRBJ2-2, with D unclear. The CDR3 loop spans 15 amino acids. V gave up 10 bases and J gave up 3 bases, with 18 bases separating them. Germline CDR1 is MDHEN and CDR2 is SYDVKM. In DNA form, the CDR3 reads TGTGCCACGCTCCAGGTGGGGTCGGACACCGGGGAGCTGTTTTTT. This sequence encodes CATLQVGSDTGELFF.